Below, 27 T cell receptor beta chains from the same sample are listed, as sequenced in a study of OX40 agonist ivuxolimab in advanced cancers. Clones were read by immunoSEQ multiplex PCR, and TCRdb kept only the in-frame ones, dropping some. This table holds some 70,000 clones, roughly nine tenths found once. Specimen: CD4+ or CD8+ T cells sorted from blood, collected in a trial of the OX40 agonist ivuxolimab. The receptors were sampled from an adult with an advanced solid tumor such as melanoma, head and neck, liver or kidney cancer.

The chain combines TRBV19 with TRBJ1-5, with D hard to call. The germline V gene encodes CDR1 LNHDA and CDR2 SQIVND (reference sequence). Trimming stripped 6 bases from V and 0 bases from J, with 12 bases between. CDR3 length: 15 amino acids. CDR3 residues: CASRLDGYSNQPQHF. CDR3 coding DNA: TGTGCCAGTAGACTGGACGGTTATAGCAATCAGCCCCAGCATTTT.

The chain recombines TRBV6-5 with TRBJ1-3; TRBD1 agrees at 9 bases. Germline assignment: CDR1 MNHEY and CDR2 SVGAGI. V lost 5 bases to trimming and J lost 4 bases; unmatched junction nucleotides: 3. This CDR3 is 14 amino acids long. Here the CDR3 reads CASSRTGVGNTIYF. CDR3 nucleotides: TGTGCCAGCAGTAGGACAGGGGTCGGAAACACCATATATTTT.

The chain recombines TRBV11-2 with TRBJ1-5, with D unclear. Germline CDR1 is SGHAT and CDR2 is FQNNGV. CDR3 length: 13 residues. V was trimmed by 0 bases and J by 7 bases, leaving 7 bases between them. CDR3 loop: CASSLDHGQPQHF. The CDR3 bases are TGTGCCAGCAGCTTAGATCATGGGCAGCCCCAGCATTTT.

The chain combines TRBV7-2 with TRBJ2-5; 12 nucleotides agree with TRBD2. V was clipped by 5 bases and J by 3 bases; unmatched bases: 7. The CDR3 has 16 amino acids. CDR1 and CDR2 (germline): SGHTA, FQGNSA. CDR3 DNA: TGTGCCAGCAGCCCCATGGGACTAGCGGGTAAAGAGACCCAGTACTTC. Protein sequence: CASSPMGLAGKETQYF.

The rearrangement joins TRBV19 to TRBJ2-7; a weak D match, TRBD1 (6 bases). The CDR3 extends over 14 amino acids. Trimming removed 5 bases at V and 3 bases at J, with 14 bases between. Germline V gene lookup returns CDR1 LNHDA and CDR2 SQIVND (reference sequence). In DNA form, the CDR3 reads TGTGCCAGTAGTTACCCGGGACAAATCTACGAGCAGTACTTC. Protein: CASSYPGQIYEQYF. The full variable domain, in which reference TRBV19 and TRBJ2-7 provide the parts outside the CDR3, is DGGITQSPKYLFRKEGQNVTLSCEQNLNHDAMYWYRQDPGQGLRLIYYSQIVNDFQKGDIAEGYSVSREKKESFPLTVTSAQKNPTAFYLCASSYPGQIYEQYFGPGTRLTVT.

The gene calls are TRBV5-6 and TRBJ2-3; the match to TRBD1 covers 7 bases. V was pared by 2 bases and J by 5 bases, with 2 bases of the junction left unmatched. There are 13 residues in the CDR3. Germline loops: CDR1 SGHDT, CDR2 YYEEEE. The chain's CDR3 is CASSLQGRDTQYF. The DNA of the CDR3 is TGTGCCAGCAGCTTACAGGGGAGAGATACGCAGTATTTT.

V gene TRBV27 combines with J gene TRBJ1-5, with TRBD1 identical over 7 bases. The germline gives CDR1 MNHEY, CDR2 SMNVEV (reference sequence). There are 16 residues in the CDR3. Unmatched junction bases numbered 9, after V lost 4 bases and J lost 3 bases. The CDR3 loop reads CASSSSRQGYNQPQHF. As DNA, the CDR3 is TGTGCCAGCAGTTCAAGCAGACAGGGATACAATCAGCCCCAGCATTTT.

The V call is TRBV5-1, the J call TRBJ1-1; D gene ambiguous. V gave up 4 bases and J gave up 11 bases, with 18 bases separating them. The CDR3 is 13 residues long. CDR1 and CDR2 (germline): SGHRS, YFSETQ. The CDR3 DNA is TGCGCCAGCAGCCTCCACCCAGGATGGGAGGCTTTCTTT. Amino acid sequence: CASSLHPGWEAFF.

This clone occurred once. J is TRBJ2-7 and V is TRBV7-6, with 9 bases aligning to TRBD1. The V segment lost 4 bases and the J segment 2 bases; nucleotides outside the gene matches: 3. CDR1 is SGHVS and CDR2 is FNYEAQ in the germline V gene. This CDR3 comprises 14 residues. CDR3 coding DNA: TGTGCCAGCAGCTCCCGGGACAGGGCCTACGAGCAGTACTTC. It specifies CASSSRDRAYEQYF.

V usage is TRBV19 and J usage is TRBJ1-1, with D perhaps matching TRBD1 (6 bases). Germline assignment: CDR1 LNHDA and CDR2 SQIVND (reference sequence). V shed 7 bases and J shed 3 bases, with 15 bases lying between them. The CDR3 consists of 14 residues. The CDR3 DNA follows: TGTGCCAGTAAGAGGGGGGGGTTGGACACTGAAGCTTTCTTT. The encoded protein is CASKRGGLDTEAFF.

The V and J genes are TRBV19 and TRBJ2-4; D is unresolved. Trimming took 8 bases from V and 2 from J, leaving 13 bases between them. Per germline, CDR1 LNHDA and CDR2 SQIVND (reference sequence). The CDR3 spans 14 residues. The CDR3, as DNA: TGTGCCAGTTCCGCGGCGGCCACCAAAAACATTCAGTACTTC. It translates to CASSAAATKNIQYF.

The chain carries TRBV6-1 and TRBJ1-1, with D possibly being TRBD1 (5 bases). The CDR3 extends over 15 amino acids. From germline, CDR1 is MNHNS and CDR2 SASEGT. The V end was cut by 4 bases, the J end by 5 bases, with 17 bases between. As DNA, the CDR3 is TGTGCCAGCAGTGCCAGAGGGGTCCCCAAGACTGAAGCTTTCTTT. This translates into CASSARGVPKTEAFF.

The rearrangement uses TRBV7-9 and TRBJ2-1, with 7 bases that match TRBD2. CDR1 is SEHNR and CDR2 is FQNEAQ in the germline V gene (reference sequence). CDR3 size: 16 residues. V shed 6 bases and J 4 bases; nucleotides not matched to a gene: 12. Here the CDR3 DNA reads TGTGCCAGCAGATCTACTCCGGGAGGACTTTACAATGAGCAGTTCTTC. Its protein is CASRSTPGGLYNEQFF.

This chain connects TRBV28 to TRBJ1-5, with a tentative D call TRBD1 (6 bases). Germline V gives CDR1 MDHEN, CDR2 SYDVKM. CDR3 length: 16 residues. V gave up 3 bases and J gave up 4 bases, with 16 bases separating them. CDR3 protein: CASSFQSGGWNQPQHF. The CDR3 DNA sequence: TGTGCCAGCAGTTTCCAAAGCGGGGGCTGGAATCAGCCCCAGCATTTT. The whole variable domain, filled in from reference TRBV28 and TRBJ1-5, reads DVKVTQSSRYLVKRTGEKVFLECVQDMDHENMFWYRQDPGLGLRLIYFSYDVKMKEKGDIPEGYSVSREKKERFSLILESASTNQTSMYLCASSFQSGGWNQPQHFGDGTRLSIL.

The rearrangement links TRBV9 to TRBJ2-1, with a weak D call TRBD2 (6 bases). Germline V gives CDR1 SGDLS, CDR2 YYNGEE. V was clipped by 3 bases and J by 6 bases, with 13 bases between them. The CDR3 has 14 residues. The CDR3 sequence is CASSAHTSSNEQFF. DNA of the CDR3: TGTGCCAGCAGCGCTCACACTAGCTCCAATGAGCAGTTCTTC.

Details on this clone: This same CDR3 is encoded by further DNA sequences in the sample. V and J are TRBV11-2 and TRBJ2-5; D is unclear. The germline gives CDR1 SGHAT, CDR2 FQNNGV. The CDR3 runs 13 residues. The V gene lost 1 base and the J gene lost 1 base, with 4 bases spanning the gap. CDR3 bases: TGTGCCAGCAGCTTAGGCGGCCAAGAGACCCAGTACTTC. This encodes CASSLGGQETQYF.

In its sample, this clone was seen a few times. The chain recombines TRBV28 with TRBJ1-2; 8 bases agree with TRBD1. Germline V lookup: CDR1 MDHEN, CDR2 SYDVKM. Germline trimming cut 6 bases from V and 8 bases from J; bases unmatched to any gene: 11. CDR3 length: 14 amino acids. In DNA, the CDR3 is TGTGCCAGCAGCACAGCCGGGACAGGAGCAGGCTACACCTTC. Translation gives CASSTAGTGAGYTF.

The chain joins TRBV5-1 to TRBJ2-2; weak D call: TRBD1 (5 bases). V was pared by 0 bases and J by 7 bases, with 16 bases between. This CDR3 has 16 residues. Germline CDR1 SGHRS, CDR2 YFSETQ. CDR3 bases: TGCGCCAGCAGCTTGGGACAGCTAAGAGGTGACGGGGAGCTGTTTTTT. Translating it yields CASSLGQLRGDGELFF.

This clone was counted between two and nine times. The chain carries TRBV29-1 and TRBJ1-5; D is uncertain. CDR1 and CDR2 from the germline V gene are SQVTM and ANQGSEA. V was cut by 0 bases and J by 8 bases, with 11 bases left in between. This CDR3 contains 13 residues. The CDR3 spells CSVEEEGGKPQHF. The CDR3 DNA follows: TGCAGCGTTGAAGAGGAGGGAGGTAAGCCCCAGCATTTT.

This clone was picked up a small number of times. V usage is TRBV6-1 and J usage is TRBJ1-2; no firm D call. The CDR3 consists of 14 residues. Trimming took off 1 base at V and 4 bases at J, with 10 bases between the two ends. Per germline, CDR1 MNHNS and CDR2 SASEGT. CDR3 nucleotide sequence: TGTGCCAGCAGTGAAGGGGCAATTTTCTATGGCTACACCTTC. It encodes CASSEGAIFYGYTF.

The chain recombines TRBV27 with TRBJ1-2; D is possibly TRBD1 (5 bases). Trimming removed 8 bases from V and 3 bases from J, with 10 bases in between. The V gene's germline CDR1 is MNHEY and CDR2 SMNVEV (reference sequence). This CDR3 is built from 12 residues. This CDR3 is CASVGRHYGYTF. The CDR3 DNA reads as TGTGCCAGCGTGGGACGCCACTATGGCTACACCTTC.

V gene TRBV7-9 combines with J gene TRBJ2-2, with D perhaps matching TRBD2 (6 bases). Germline CDR1 reads SEHNR; CDR2 reads FQNEAQ (reference sequence). The CDR3 has 15 residues. V lost 5 bases and J lost 2, with 12 bases in between. CDR3 amino acids: CASSTGTLNTGELFF. DNA of the CDR3: TGTGCCAGCAGCACCGGGACTCTCAACACCGGGGAGCTGTTTTTT.

The CDR3 region is CASSPPNLNQHF. In DNA, the CDR3 is TGTGCCAGCAGTCCCCCGAACCTGAACCAGCATTTT. The rearrangement uses TRBV6-1 and TRBJ1-5, with unresolved D. V gave up 5 bases and J gave up 12 bases, with 14 bases separating them. The CDR3 contains 12 residues. CDR1 and CDR2 (germline): MNHNS, SASEGT.

The chain uses TRBV15 and TRBJ2-7; D uncertain. Trimming cost V 0 bases and J 1 base, with 13 bases left between them. The CDR3 spans 16 residues. Germline CDR1 LNHNV, CDR2 YYDKDF (reference sequence). The CDR3, as DNA: TGTGCCACCAGCAGAGATTATGGGTTCCATTCCTACGAGCAGTACTTC. Translated, it gives CATSRDYGFHSYEQYF.

The chain is built from TRBV5-4 and TRBJ2-5; D might be TRBD1 (6 bases). Germline loops: CDR1 SGHNT, CDR2 YYREEE (reference sequence). Trimming removed 6 bases from V and 2 bases from J, with 17 bases in between. CDR3 size: 15 residues. As DNA, the CDR3 is TGTGCCAGCAACAAACAGGGAAGGGGGCAAGAGACCCAGTACTTC. As protein: CASNKQGRGQETQYF.

This clone occurred a few times. The chain combines TRBV7-2 with TRBJ1-6; maybe TRBD1 (6 bases). The CDR3 has 14 residues. V lost 5 bases and J 8 bases, leaving 13 bases between the germline ends. The germline CDR1 and CDR2 sequences are SGHTA and FQGNSA. The CDR3 spells CASSPSQGYSPLHF. CDR3 sequence (DNA): TGTGCCAGCAGCCCGTCACAGGGATATTCACCCCTCCACTTT.

The chain carries TRBV5-1 and TRBJ2-3; D perhaps matches TRBD1 (6 bases). This CDR3 spans 15 amino acids. Trimming cost V 2 bases and J 2 bases, with 12 bases left between them. From germline, CDR1 is SGHRS and CDR2 YFSETQ. The CDR3 protein is CASSLDRPATDTQYF. CDR3 coding DNA: TGCGCCAGCAGCTTAGACAGGCCGGCCACAGATACGCAGTATTTT.